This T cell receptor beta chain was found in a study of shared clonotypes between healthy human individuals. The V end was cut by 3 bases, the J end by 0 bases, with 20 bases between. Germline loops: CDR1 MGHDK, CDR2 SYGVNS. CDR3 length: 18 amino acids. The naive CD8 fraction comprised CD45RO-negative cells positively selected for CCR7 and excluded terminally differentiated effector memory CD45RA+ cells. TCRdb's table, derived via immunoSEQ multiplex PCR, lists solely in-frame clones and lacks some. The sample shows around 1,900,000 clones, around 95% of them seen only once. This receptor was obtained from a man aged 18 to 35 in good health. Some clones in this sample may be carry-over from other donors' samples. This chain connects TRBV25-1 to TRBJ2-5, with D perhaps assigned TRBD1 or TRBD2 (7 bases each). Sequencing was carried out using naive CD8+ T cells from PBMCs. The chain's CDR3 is CASSDRGRGGRDQETQYF. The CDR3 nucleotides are TGTGCCAGCAGTGATAGGGGCAGGGGGGGACGGGACCAAGAGACCCAGTACTTC. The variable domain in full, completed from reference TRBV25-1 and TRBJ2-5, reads EADIYQTPRYLVIGTGKKITLECSQTMGHDKMYWYQQDPGMELHLIHYSYGVNSTEKGDLSSESTVSRIRTEHFPLTLESARPSHTSQYLCASSDRGRGGRDQETQYFGPGTRLLVL.